The next 4 T cell receptor beta chains were all read from a single sample in a study of T cells in Graves' hyperthyroidism and ophthalmopathy. Amplified TCR beta CDR3 regions came from RNA transcripts. HTBI primers were the set used in a first-round RT-PCR of the TCR CDR3. TCRdb re-called the multiplex PCR reads with MiXCR, one entry per CDR3 protein. The table has hundreds of thousands of distinct CDR3 sequences, around a sixth seen once. Sequencing was done on a sample of blood. The receptors here all came from a woman between 18 and 29 years old with Graves' hyperthyroidism that later progressed to Graves' ophthalmopathy.

This clonotype was picked up one time. The V gene is TRBV27, the J gene TRBJ2-1, with TRBD2 matching 7 bases. The CDR3 is 14 residues long. Trimming removed 6 bases from V and 14 bases from J; junction bases left unmatched: 16. Germline V gene lookup returns CDR1 MNHEY and CDR2 SMNVEV (reference sequence). In nucleotides, the CDR3 is TGTGCCAGCAGATACGAGTGGGCGGGAGAACTTGAGTTCTTC. Protein: CASRYEWAGELEFF.

This clonotype appeared many times. The CDR3: CSARDVETQYF. CDR3 in DNA: TGCAGTGCTAGAGATGTGGAGACCCAGTACTTC. The chain couples TRBV20-1 to TRBJ2-5; D gene unclear. This CDR3 is built from 11 residues. CDR1 is DFQATT and CDR2 is SNEGSKA in the germline V gene (reference sequence). Trimming removed 0 bases at V and 5 bases at J, with 4 bases between.

Many counts were recorded for this clonotype. The V and J genes are TRBV24-1 and TRBJ1-1, with D maybe TRBD1 (5 bases). Trimming removed 7 bases from V and 1 base from J, with 12 bases in between. This CDR3 spans 14 amino acids. Germline V gene lookup returns CDR1 KGHDR and CDR2 SFDVKD. As DNA, the CDR3 is TGTGCCACCAGCGGGGCGGGGAAGAACACTGAAGCTTTCTTT. Its protein is CATSGAGKNTEAFF.

This clonotype was seen once. This rearrangement joins TRBV24-1 to TRBJ1-1; weak D call: TRBD1 (6 bases). With 0 bases removed from V and 11 bases from J, the gap between germline ends came to 9 bases. The length of the CDR3 is 12 residues. Per germline, CDR1 KGHDR and CDR2 SFDVKD. The DNA for the CDR3 is TGTGCCACCAGTGATTTGGGACAGCGGGCTTTCTTT. As protein: CATSDLGQRAFF.